This T cell receptor beta chain was profiled in a study of T cell responses to AZD1222 COVID-19 vaccine. Here immunoSEQ multiplex PCR was the method, and the copy in TCRdb shows in-frame clones only, minus some. Among about 130,000 clones, approximately 88% were seen once, and the ten largest hold 5% to 6%. The source is an adult in good health. The sample here was peripheral blood, taken on day 0 of AZD1222 vaccination.

This CDR3 is CASSLGGSYEQYF. The CDR3 DNA is TGTGCCAGCAGTTTAGGGGGATCCTACGAGCAGTACTTC. The genes are TRBV27 and TRBJ2-7, with D perhaps being TRBD1 or TRBD2 (5 bases each). The germline gives CDR1 MNHEY, CDR2 SMNVEV (reference sequence). V shed 2 bases and J shed 1 base, with 6 bases lying between them. The CDR3 contains 13 residues.